Listed here are 23 T cell receptor beta chains from one sample, sequenced in a study of T-cell reconstitution after alpha-beta-depleted transplantation in children. Unique molecular identifiers tagged the TCRbeta library. MiXCR, run by TCRdb on the PCR reads, gives a single entry per CDR3 protein. The sample consists of a few hundred thousand distinct CDR3 sequences, roughly 30% of them appearing once. The specimen was PBMCs, collected before TCRalphabeta/CD19-depleted stem cell transplant. These receptors came from a boy in the first two years of life with Wiskott-Aldrich syndrome, due to receive a stem cell transplant.

This chain joins TRBV29-1 and TRBJ1-1, with a tentative D call TRBD1 (5 bases). Germline assignment: CDR1 SQVTM and CDR2 ANQGSEA. Trimming shortened V by 4 bases and J by 3 bases, and 9 bases separated the two germline ends. This CDR3 region has 12 residues. The CDR3 region has the DNA TGCAGCGTTGTCTGGGGGGACACTGAAGCTTTCTTT. As protein: CSVVWGDTEAFF.

This chain joins TRBV6-5 and TRBJ1-3; D gene uncertain. Trimming took 0 bases from V and 1 from J, leaving 7 bases between them. Germline V gene sequence: CDR1 MNHEY, CDR2 SVGAGI. This CDR3 is 15 amino acids long. CDR3 DNA sequence: TGTGCCAGCAGTTACTCGGGCGGGTCTGGAAACACCATATATTTT. This sequence encodes CASSYSGGSGNTIYF.

This clonotype was observed a handful of times. The chain employs TRBV20-1 and TRBJ1-5; TRBD1 might be the D (6 bases). From germline, CDR1 is DFQATT and CDR2 SNEGSKA (reference sequence). V was pared by 6 bases and J by 0 bases, with 6 bases between. This CDR3 has 12 amino acids. Here the CDR3 reads CSAQGSNQPQHF. The CDR3 DNA reads TGCAGTGCACAGGGTAGCAATCAGCCCCAGCATTTT.

This chain uses TRBV11-1 with TRBJ1-1; a possible D gene is TRBD1 (5 bases). CDR3 length equals 18 residues. The germline V gene has CDR1 SGHAT and CDR2 FQDESV (reference sequence). The ends were cut back, 0 bases at V and 1 base at J, with 18 bases in the middle. The CDR3 region is CASSLASLVGRRNTEAFF. The CDR3 nucleotides read TGTGCCAGCAGCTTAGCCAGTTTGGTGGGGCGCCGGAACACTGAAGCTTTCTTT. The variable domain in full, completed from reference TRBV11-1 and TRBJ1-1, reads EAEVAQSPRYKITEKSQAVAFWCDPISGHATLYWYRQILGQGPELLVQFQDESVVDDSQLPKDRFSAERLKGVDSTLKIQPAELGDSAMYLCASSLASLVGRRNTEAFFGQGTRLTVV.

The rearrangement uses TRBV5-1 and TRBJ2-2; D might be TRBD2 (6 bases). V dropped 0 bases and J dropped 3 bases, with 18 bases sitting between them. Germline CDR1 reads SGHRS; CDR2 reads YFSETQ. The CDR3 extends over 18 amino acids. The CDR3 spells CASSLVWVPGGDTGELFF. The CDR3 DNA is TGCGCCAGCAGCTTGGTTTGGGTCCCCGGGGGAGACACCGGGGAGCTGTTTTTT.

This clonotype was seen a handful of times. This rearrangement joins TRBV7-3 to TRBJ2-7; 11 nucleotides line up with TRBD2. Germline V lookup: CDR1 SGHTA, CDR2 FQGTGA. There are 15 residues in the CDR3. The V and J ends lost 6 bases and 2 bases, in that order; junction bases with no gene match: 6. This CDR3 is CASRPGLAATYEQYF. The CDR3 DNA follows: TGTGCCAGCAGGCCGGGACTAGCGGCAACCTACGAGCAGTACTTC.

This clonotype was picked up a small number of times. The chain combines TRBV3-1 with TRBJ2-5; TRBD1 agrees at 8 bases. J lost 5 bases, V lost 3 bases, and 8 bases had no gene match. Germline V gene sequence: CDR1 LGHDT, CDR2 YNNKEL (reference sequence). The CDR3 is 15 amino acids. This CDR3 is CASSQDDRGGETQYF. The DNA for the CDR3 is TGTGCCAGCAGCCAGGATGACAGGGGAGGTGAGACCCAGTACTTC.

This clonotype was detected a few times. The J gene is TRBJ2-1, the V gene TRBV10-3; TRBD2 matches at 9 bases. The germline V gene has CDR1 ENHRY and CDR2 SYGVKD. J gave up 3 bases and V 5 bases, and 5 bases lay outside the gene matches. The length of the CDR3 is 15 residues. DNA for the CDR3: TGTGCCATCAGTAGGACTAGCGCCTTCTACAATGAGCAGTTCTTC. Its protein is CAISRTSAFYNEQFF.

This clonotype appeared a few times. This chain uses TRBV7-2 with TRBJ2-7; 16 positions match TRBD2. CDR1 SGHTA and CDR2 FQGNSA come from the germline V gene. Trimming took 6 bases from V and 5 from J; bases not matched to a gene: 10. The CDR3 runs to 17 residues. This CDR3 reads CASRPPGLAGGLNEQYF. CDR3 in DNA: TGTGCCAGCAGACCGCCGGGACTAGCGGGAGGGTTGAACGAGCAGTACTTC.

The V gene is TRBV5-1, the J gene TRBJ2-1; 7 positions match TRBD2. This CDR3 is built from 15 residues. Looked up from germline, CDR1 is SGHRS and CDR2 is YFSETQ. V dropped 1 base and J dropped 7; count of bases not matched to a gene: 8. CDR3 residues: CASSLIWEAGNEQFF. As DNA, the CDR3 is TGCGCCAGCAGCTTGATTTGGGAAGCGGGAAATGAGCAGTTCTTC.

This clonotype has a handful of counts. The rearrangement uses TRBV6-6 and TRBJ1-1, with D perhaps matching TRBD1 (6 bases). Germline V gene lookup returns CDR1 MNHNY and CDR2 SVGAGI (reference sequence). The CDR3 has 13 amino acids. V was shortened by 2 bases and J by 6 bases, with 10 bases between the two germline ends. The CDR3 DNA follows: TGTGCCAGCAGTTACGCCTCAGGGGCTGAAGCTTTCTTT. Its protein product is CASSYASGAEAFF.

The chain has TRBV27 and TRBJ2-7; 8 nucleotides match TRBD2. Unmatched junction bases numbered 7, after V lost 2 bases and J lost 7 bases. CDR1 MNHEY and CDR2 SMNVEV come from the germline V gene (reference sequence). This CDR3 is built from 14 residues. The CDR3: CASSLGAGAREQYF. CDR3 DNA: TGTGCCAGCAGTTTAGGAGCGGGAGCACGAGAGCAGTACTTC.

This clonotype turned up a few times. This chain connects TRBV6-1 to TRBJ2-7; 8 bases map to TRBD1. Per germline, CDR1 MNHNS and CDR2 SASEGT. V trimming: 3 bases; J trimming: 4 bases; junction bases outside the gene matches: 8. This CDR3 is 15 amino acids long. The CDR3 reads CASSEWGQGAYEQYF. For the CDR3, the DNA is TGTGCCAGCAGTGAGTGGGGGCAGGGGGCGTACGAGCAGTACTTC.

This chain joins TRBV18 and TRBJ2-7; 8 positions match TRBD1. In germline, CDR1 is KGHSH, CDR2 LQKENI. The CDR3 totals 15 residues. With 4 bases clipped from V and 6 bases from J, the junction kept 11 bases outside the gene matches. The CDR3 region is CASSLLQGAEGEQYF. Here the CDR3 DNA reads TGTGCCAGCTCACTACTTCAGGGGGCGGAGGGCGAGCAGTACTTC.

This clonotype was counted a few times. The chain couples TRBV20-1 to TRBJ2-3; TRBD2 agrees at 15 bases. The germline gives CDR1 DFQATT, CDR2 SNEGSKA (reference sequence). The junction had 1 base not matched to a gene; V was cut back by 0 bases and J by 3 bases. The CDR3 is 16 amino acids. In nucleotides, the CDR3 is TGCAGTGCTAGAGATGGGACTAGCGGGAGGACAGATACGCAGTATTTT. This sequence encodes CSARDGTSGRTDTQYF.

This clonotype turned up a few times. J is TRBJ2-1 and V is TRBV3-1, with D perhaps TRBD1 (7 bases). Germline CDR1 is LGHDT and CDR2 is YNNKEL (reference sequence). CDR3 length equals 15 residues. Trimming took off 6 bases at V and 4 bases at J, with 16 bases between the two ends. Here the CDR3 reads CASSYRTGGYNEQFF. The CDR3 bases are TGTGCCAGCAGTTACCGGACAGGAGGGTACAATGAGCAGTTCTTC.

The DNA for the CDR3 is TGCGCCAGCAGCTTGGCTGGACAGGGGGCTGGGGCCAACGTCCTGACTTTC. Residues: CASSLAGQGAGANVLTF. V usage is TRBV5-1 and J usage is TRBJ2-6; TRBD1 matches 10 bases. V lost 0 bases, J lost 2 bases, and 2 bases stayed unmatched. The CDR3 consists of 17 residues. The V gene's germline CDR1 is SGHRS and CDR2 YFSETQ.

This clonotype was seen more than once but under ten times. The rearrangement uses TRBV6-5 and TRBJ2-3; 9 bases are a match to TRBD2. CDR1 MNHEY and CDR2 SVGAGI come from the germline V gene. The trim removed 3 bases at V and 6 bases at J, leaving 7 bases unmatched. The CDR3 extends over 15 amino acids. In nucleotides, the CDR3 is TGTGCCAGCAGTTATTCGGCGGGAGGGGCCGATACGCAGTATTTT. It yields the protein CASSYSAGGADTQYF.

In its sample, this clonotype was seen a few times. The CDR3 loop is CASKNNEQFF. The CDR3 bases are TGTGCCAGCAAGAACAATGAGCAGTTCTTC. V usage is TRBV6-1 and J usage is TRBJ2-1; D is uncertain. The CDR3 consists of 10 residues. Germline lookup yields CDR1 MNHNS and CDR2 SASEGT. V gave up 7 bases and J gave up 5 bases, with 3 bases separating them.

This clonotype came up a few times. This chain connects TRBV5-1 to TRBJ2-7; TRBD1 aligns across 12 bases. The CDR3 contains 14 residues. The J segment lost 6 bases and the V segment lost 3 bases, leaving 4 bases of the junction unmatched. Germline-derived CDR1 and CDR2 are SGHRS and YFSETQ. The CDR3 bases are TGCGCCAGCAGCTGGGGGACAGGGGGCTTCGAGCAGTACTTC. This codes for CASSWGTGGFEQYF.

The chain is built from TRBV29-1 and TRBJ2-5; 8 bases agree with TRBD2. CDR3 length: 14 amino acids. Trimming took 3 bases from V and 1 from J; bases not matched to a gene: 4. CDR1 is SQVTM, CDR2 ANQGSEA, per germline. In DNA form, the CDR3 reads TGCAGCGTTGAGATTAGCGGGGCCCAAGAGACCCAGTACTTC. Its translation is CSVEISGAQETQYF.

The V and J genes are TRBV5-1 and TRBJ1-1; tentatively, D is TRBD1 (5 bases). V was shortened by 4 bases and J by 4 bases, with 14 bases between the two germline ends. The CDR3 loop spans 14 amino acids. Germline V gene data show CDR1 as SGHRS and CDR2 as YFSETQ. The CDR3: CASSPGLSPTEAFF. The CDR3 region has the DNA TGCGCCAGCAGCCCGGGACTGTCCCCCACTGAAGCTTTCTTT.

This clonotype was counted only a few times. This chain links TRBV5-1 with TRBJ2-5; D ambiguous. Trimming cost V 0 bases and J 0 bases, with 12 bases left between them. The length of the CDR3 is 16 residues. Germline loops: CDR1 SGHRS, CDR2 YFSETQ. DNA for the CDR3: TGCGCCAGCAGCTTGGGGTCTCTACGGTACCAAGAGACCCAGTACTTC. Translating it yields CASSLGSLRYQETQYF.